This T cell receptor (beta chain) was recorded in a study of beta chain features in type 1 diabetes. Whole-study findings and limits: Diminished insertions and augmented deletions at VDJ junctions characterized type 1 diabetes patients. The naive, central memory and Treg TCRB repertoires looked more alike in patients than they did in healthy donors.

After removal of 3 bases from V and 8 bases from J, the junction contained 9 bases not matched to a gene. The CDR3 consists of 13 residues. Germline CDR1 is GTSNPN and CDR2 is SVGIG (reference sequence). As every portion of the isolated RNA was reverse transcribed, the sequencing read expressed TCRB transcripts. Sequenced by immunoSEQ multiplex PCR; TCRdb stores in-frame clones only, minus some. Of some 400,000 clones detected, roughly 16% appear once; the ten largest clones hold about 0.018%. This clone was seen a handful of times. The antigen remains unidentified. Sequencing was carried out using naive CD4+ T cells from blood. V and J are TRBV30 and TRBJ1-2; 7 bases are a match to TRBD1. The source is a young woman in good health. The CDR3 DNA follows: TGTGCCTGGAGGGCCCCAGGGGGTTTGGGCTACACCTTC. This sequence encodes CAWRAPGGLGYTF.